Sequencing of this T cell receptor beta chain was carried out in a study of blood T cell repertoires in COVID-19. Cohort placement rested on clinical history that participants reported themselves. Generated by immunoSEQ multiplex PCR, the TCRdb table keeps only in-frame clones and is missing some. This sample has 200,000 to 250,000 clones, with 85% to 90% found just once. This TCR derives from a woman between 50 and 59 years old in a cohort exposed to, infected with or recovered from COVID-19 (not recorded which). Input material: PBMCs or T cells enriched from blood (not recorded which).

The CDR3 DNA reads as TGTGCCAGCATCGCCGGGACAGGGTCCGGGGAGCTGTTTTTT. It codes for CASIAGTGSGELFF. The chain joins TRBV2 to TRBJ2-2, with 9 positions matching TRBD1. This CDR3 comprises 14 residues. V was clipped by 7 bases and J by 6 bases; unmatched bases: 6. Germline V gives CDR1 SNHLY, CDR2 FYNNEI.